This T cell receptor (beta chain) was captured by sequencing in a study of molecular identifiers for immune sequencing clone quantification. The CDR3 covers 13 residues. Trimming removed 3 bases from V and 1 base from J, with 8 bases in between. Germline values: CDR1 DFQATT, CDR2 SNEGSKA (reference sequence). Libraries of naive CD8 cells were prepared from around 20,000 to 1,000,000 sorted cells using 10%, 30% or 50% RNA. Bulk TCR libraries were made with methods that had been previously described and with listed TCR primers. Each CDR3 protein gets one entry after TCRdb re-called the PCR reads with MiXCR. This sample carries around 320,000 distinct CDR3 sequences, roughly 24% of them seen once, and the ten largest clones take 0.65% to 0.75%. Findings of the study overall: Clonotypes surpassing 20 RNA copies contained over 98% of effector molecules, versus under 1% in naive cells.

This clonotype was seen a few times. Its specificity is not known. The sequence was obtained from a human donor in good health. Some libraries in this study had Jurkat cell RNA spiked in. The V gene is TRBV20-1, the J gene TRBJ2-3, with a tentative D call TRBD2 (5 bases). The sequenced sample was naive CD8+ T cells from blood, with Jurkat cell RNA spiked in. Subset specified: FACS-sorted CD8+CD4-CCR7+CD45RA+ naive T cells. The CDR3 region has the DNA TGCAGTGCTAGCGACGGGGGCACAGATACGCAGTATTTT. Its translation: CSASDGGTDTQYF.